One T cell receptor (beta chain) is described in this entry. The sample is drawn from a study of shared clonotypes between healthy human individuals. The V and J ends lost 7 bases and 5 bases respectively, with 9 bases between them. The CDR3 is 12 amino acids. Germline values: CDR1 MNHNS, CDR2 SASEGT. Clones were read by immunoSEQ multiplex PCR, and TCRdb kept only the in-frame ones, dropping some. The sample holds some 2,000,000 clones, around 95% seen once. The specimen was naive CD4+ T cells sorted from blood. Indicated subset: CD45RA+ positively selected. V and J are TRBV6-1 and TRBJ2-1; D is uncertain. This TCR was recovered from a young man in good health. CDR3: CASNIRDNEQFF. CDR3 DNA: TGTGCCAGCAATATAAGGGACAATGAGCAGTTCTTC.